The T cell receptor beta chain under discussion was sequenced for a study of blood T cell repertoires in COVID-19 (dated by TCRdb to the early 2020s). As for the study more broadly: Samples covering the acute and convalescent phases of COVID-19 were provided by collaborators in the United States, Italy and Spain. Samples came from the ongoing ImmuneRACE study (first 160 participants) plus 1,254 subjects from 6 global collaborators. A de-identified subject ID, COVID-19 status, age in years and sex were almost always included in the sample metadata. The dataset comprised deeply sampled blood TCRbeta repertoires from subjects exposed to, actively infected with, or recovered from COVID-19. Where available, HLA class I and class II types were obtained from metadata supplied by the sample provider rather than from assay-based typing. The prospective study material was composed of cDNA or gDNA derived from T cells, B-cell-depleted T cells, or PBMCs. The repertoires were released in a freely available public database meant as a resource for research on the immune response to SARS-CoV-2. Beyond this particular receptor, the publication reports: Clinical and demographic metadata were provided uncurated, with the amount varying by source and participant.

CDR1 and CDR2 are read off the germline V gene as MRHNA and SNTAGT. The CDR3 has 15 amino acids, counting the end cysteine and phenylalanine. Just CDR3 DNA is preserved here, 45 bases in frame from base 1. V lost 3 bases and J lost 2 bases, and the count of bases not matched to a germline gene is 4. As to this clone: The antigen it binds to is not known. No per-base quality is available; no much larger clone lies one base away.

The collaborating institutions used their own protocols to collect whole blood in K2EDTA tubes. For TCRbeta analysis, collaborators shipped samples as frozen whole blood, isolated PBMCs, or DNA extracted from either of those sample types. TCRbeta CDR3 regions were amplified from genomic DNA using the immunoSEQ Assay, a bias-controlled multiplex PCR. The original pipeline was this. Within the assay, amplification of reference gene primers was used to estimate how many nucleated cells each sample contained. To quantify the absolute abundance of each unique TCRbeta CDR3 rearrangement, sequence reads were collapsed and filtered. For each sample, productive Simpson clonality was calculated as the square root of Simpson's diversity index across productive rearrangements. Imported from immuneACCESS, the table was reduced by TCRdb to in-frame sequences with V and J called. These copies leave out some clones; in studies compared against another copy, an unresolved V gene accounts for under half, and the cause of the remainder is not known. V and J calls and clone size are those listed in that table; D and trimming were worked out from the DNA. The sample includes roughly 100,000 clones, with roughly 83% observed a single time. 25% of the sample is taken by the ten largest.

This clonotype was obtained from a human donor in a cohort sampled during active COVID-19. Recombination joined TRBV6-4 with TRBJ1-5, with TRBD1 matching 7 junction bases. Material for sequencing was peripheral blood. The base sequence is TGTGCCAGCAGTGAGCACGGACAGGGCAATCAGCCCCAGCATTTT. Its product reads: CASSEHGQGNQPQHF.